This T cell receptor beta chain is drawn from a study of early T cells in non-severe SARS-CoV-2 infection. Across the whole study: Investigators sequenced bulk RNA drawn from unsorted whole blood, and chains remained unpaired. General study results and limits: VDJdb-based matching was biased toward anti-spike CD8 responses and missed private and CD4 specificities.

Individual cDNA molecules each received unique molecular identifiers attached to them. TCRdb passed the 5' RACE reads through MiXCR, listing each CDR3 protein once. The sample holds 55,000 to 75,000 distinct CDR3 sequences; 12% are singletons and the top ten take roughly 1.3%. This clonotype was recorded at least ten times. Its antigen is not identified. The germline gives CDR1 GTSNPN, CDR2 SVGIG (reference sequence). This CDR3 region has 15 residues. After removal of 3 bases from V and 3 bases from J, the junction contained 7 bases not matched to a gene. The J gene is TRBJ1-4, the V gene TRBV30, with 7 bases aligning to TRBD1. Sequencing was performed on whole blood. The clonotype originates from an adult who was a healthcare worker with PCR-confirmed SARS-CoV-2 infection or an uninfected control (not recorded which). This CDR3 is CAWRRNRGSNEKLFF. The CDR3 region has the DNA TGTGCCTGGAGGAGGAACAGGGGATCTAATGAAAAACTGTTTTTT.